One sample yielded the 7 T cell receptor beta chains listed below, sequenced in a study of T cells expressing NK-cell markers. TCRdb re-called the 5' RACE reads; every CDR3 protein appears as one record, without DNA. The clone table shows roughly 350,000 distinct CDR3 sequences, with the ten largest holding roughly 5.4%. Sequencing was carried out using blood T cells: a sorted CD56 or NKG2C T cell subset, CD4+ or CD8+ T cells, or bulk PBMC T cells (not recorded which). The receptor source for this set is a man aged 18 to 69 in good health.

This chain joins TRBV6-2 or TRBV6-3 and TRBJ2-5; the D call of TRBD2 rests on TCRdb alone, since no DNA is present to check it. The germline CDR1 and CDR2 sequences are MNHEY and SVGEGT. CDR3 size: 19 residues. The CDR3: CASRTLATSGGFSRETQYF.

The chain employs TRBV12-3 or TRBV12-4 and TRBJ2-5; TCRdb reports TRBD2, a call that lacks DNA to check it against. The CDR3 has 15 amino acids. Here the CDR3 reads CASRRSGGAKETQYF.

The J gene is TRBJ2-3, the V gene TRBV6-5; the TRBD1 assignment by TCRdb is unverifiable without DNA. Per germline, CDR1 MNHEY and CDR2 SVGAGI. This CDR3 has 14 residues. CDR3: CASSSRQGSDTQYF.

The chain is built from TRBV4-2 and TRBJ2-3; TCRdb picks TRBD2, but there is no DNA to check that call. Germline V gives CDR1 LGHNA, CDR2 YNFKEQ. The CDR3 is 17 residues long. The CDR3 sequence: CASSQIEVAGYTDTQYF.

The CDR3 is CASSQRRAETQYF. The V and J genes are TRBV14 and TRBJ2-5; TCRdb picks TRBD2, but there is no DNA to check that call. The CDR3 is 13 amino acids. CDR1 and CDR2 from the germline V gene are SGHDN and FVKESK.

V usage is TRBV4-1 and J usage is TRBJ2-1. The CDR3 is 16 residues long. The germline gives CDR1 MGHRA, CDR2 YSYEKL. The CDR3 region is CASSQVDLVSYNEQFF.

The chain carries TRBV12-3 or TRBV12-4 and TRBJ2-1; without DNA, the TCRdb call of TRBD2 cannot be checked. The CDR3 loop spans 15 amino acids. The CDR3 reads CASSLLAGAYNEQFF.